This TCR beta chain is from a study of blood T cell repertoires in COVID-19. Overall study context: The samples span acute and convalescent COVID-19 from the United States, Italy and Spain.

The assay was immunoSEQ multiplex PCR, and TCRdb's table has in-frame clones only and misses some. The sample consists of some 13,000 clones, 85% to 90% of them appearing once. V lost 4 bases to trimming and J lost 3 bases; unmatched junction nucleotides: 5. From germline, CDR1 is MDHEN and CDR2 SYDVKM. The CDR3 has 14 residues. The receptor was derived from a human donor in a cohort sampled during active COVID-19. The genes are TRBV28 and TRBJ1-2; 7 bases align to TRBD1. The sample comprised peripheral blood. CDR3 in amino acids: CASSSGTAHYGYTF. As DNA, the CDR3 is TGTGCCAGCAGTTCCGGGACAGCGCACTATGGCTACACCTTC.